The present entry profiles one TCR beta chain with its context. This clonotype came up many times. Its recognized antigen is unknown. Base-call qualities are not available, and no considerably larger clone is one nucleotide away. Read against the paper, the sample's time point label means: longitudinal time-point 1 (baseline). The healthy controls were volunteers from a blood bank in Maryland, USA. For unsorted PBMC libraries, 2 million PBMCs were used after storage in RNAlater at -80 degrees C until RNA extraction. Peripheral blood was subjected to Ficoll-Hypaque density gradient centrifugation to isolate PBMCs, which were then cryopreserved in liquid nitrogen. The data are from a study of neurological immune-mediated disorders (dated by TCRdb to about 2019). For the study in its entirety: The study compared peripheral blood TCR-beta repertoires of HTLV-I-associated myelopathy (HAM/TSP) patients, multiple sclerosis patients and healthy controls using UMI-based sequencing. Each longitudinal HAM/TSP and healthy donor was sampled at 3 time-points spaced at roughly 3-40 month intervals. The cohort comprised about 70 subjects: about 14 HAM/TSP patients, 34 multiple sclerosis patients and around 20 healthy controls. The 95 to 120 TCR-beta libraries covered PBMC samples along with longitudinal samples, technical triplicates, and paired sorted CD4+ and CD8+ T-cell subsets. The research as a whole found: TCR clonal expansion was highest in HAM/TSP patients and lowest in MS patients, with MS patients falling below even healthy controls. Expanded clones from different subjects shared no identical CDR3 amino acid sequences, which suggests that TCR-beta repertoires were private in all groups.

cDNA synthesis used template-switch 5'RACE with a primer carrying a 10-nucleotide random unique molecular identifier tagging each TCR transcript. Every sequencing run covered 15-18 subjects and yielded more than 160 million TCR-beta sequences. Total RNA was extracted with the RNeasy kit. TCR-beta VDJ regions were amplified with primers for the TCR constant region and the 5'RACE anchor, using the KAPA Real-time Library Amplification kit. A first PCR added sample indexes and Illumina adaptors, after which a second PCR increased the library yield. After Ampure bead purification, the TCR product of roughly 650 bp was size-selected on a 2% E-gel SizeSelection system. Before pooling, library quality was checked on a Bioanalyzer, concentration was measured with Qubit, and libraries were quantified with the Kapa Library Quantification kit. An Illumina HiSeq 2500 was used to sequence the libraries paired-end at 2 x 150 bp. To increase sequence diversity, roughly 24-30% phiX was spiked into each library pool. On the study's bioinformatics: Quality-filtered reads were processed with the UMI-based MiGEC pipeline, which removed over 80% of raw TCR sequences during error correction. IMGT germline references were used for aligning VDJ genes, and each clonotype was defined as a unique CDR3 amino acid sequence together with its V-J genes. Clonal expansion, Shannon diversity, and CDR3 relatedness (CalcPairwiseDistances, ClusterSamples) were evaluated with VDJtools, and phylogenetic trees were built with CLCbio workbench. Using coefficient-of-variation modelling across technical triplicates, the study counted a clone as expanded if it had at least 8 unique UMIs. The public sequencing data were trimmed at Q25 with fastp and processed into clonotypes with MiXCR by TCRdb, which kept only in-frame beta chains. Each record represents a unique CDR3 protein, reported with the most common genes and DNA among its rows. These V and J calls originate from TCRdb's pipeline instead of the authors' own analysis. This sample holds about 53,000 distinct CDR3 sequences; 10% were observed only once. 1.5% to 2% of the sample rests with the top ten.

Cut back by 0 bases and 4 bases, the V and J ends lie 8 bases apart. The cysteine opens and the phenylalanine closes a CDR3 of 14 amino acids. Only the CDR3 portion is preserved as DNA: 42 bases, with reading frame beginning at the first base. The germline V gene encodes CDR1 SGHDT and CDR2 YYEEEE. This chain joins TRBV5-6 to TRBJ1-3; the D gene cannot be named for sure. The sample comprised PBMCs. The origin of this receptor is a woman in her 40s in good health. The CDR3 amino acid sequence is: CASSLDPTGNTIYF. The nucleotide sequence is TGTGCCAGCAGCTTGGACCCAACCGGAAACACCATATATTTT.